Reported below is one T cell receptor beta chain. In the original workflow: Counts of nucleated cells, estimated from reference gene primer amplification, were obtained. Clones were sequenced by immunoSEQ multiplex PCR, and TCRdb holds only the in-frame ones, with some missing. D and trimming were read from the DNA, whereas the V and J calls and clone size are those reported in that table. The table includes some 31,000 clones, approximately 91% detected once. This entry is derived from a study of blood T cell repertoires in COVID-19. Whole-study context: PBMCs, B-cell-depleted T cells, or T cells were the source of the cDNA or gDNA that made up the material.

V lost 3 bases to trimming and J lost 3 bases; unmatched junction nucleotides: 11. CDR1 is MGHRA, CDR2 YSYEKL, per germline. This CDR3 region has 17 residues. The gene calls are TRBV4-1 and TRBJ2-1; TRBD2 matches at 7 bases. This TCR was recovered from a human donor with active COVID-19. The donor label of this sample is uncertain. Sequencing used peripheral blood. The chain's CDR3 is CASSQGPPGGNYNEQFF. In nucleotides, the CDR3 is TGCGCCAGCAGCCAGGGACCTCCCGGGGGGAACTACAATGAGCAGTTCTTC.